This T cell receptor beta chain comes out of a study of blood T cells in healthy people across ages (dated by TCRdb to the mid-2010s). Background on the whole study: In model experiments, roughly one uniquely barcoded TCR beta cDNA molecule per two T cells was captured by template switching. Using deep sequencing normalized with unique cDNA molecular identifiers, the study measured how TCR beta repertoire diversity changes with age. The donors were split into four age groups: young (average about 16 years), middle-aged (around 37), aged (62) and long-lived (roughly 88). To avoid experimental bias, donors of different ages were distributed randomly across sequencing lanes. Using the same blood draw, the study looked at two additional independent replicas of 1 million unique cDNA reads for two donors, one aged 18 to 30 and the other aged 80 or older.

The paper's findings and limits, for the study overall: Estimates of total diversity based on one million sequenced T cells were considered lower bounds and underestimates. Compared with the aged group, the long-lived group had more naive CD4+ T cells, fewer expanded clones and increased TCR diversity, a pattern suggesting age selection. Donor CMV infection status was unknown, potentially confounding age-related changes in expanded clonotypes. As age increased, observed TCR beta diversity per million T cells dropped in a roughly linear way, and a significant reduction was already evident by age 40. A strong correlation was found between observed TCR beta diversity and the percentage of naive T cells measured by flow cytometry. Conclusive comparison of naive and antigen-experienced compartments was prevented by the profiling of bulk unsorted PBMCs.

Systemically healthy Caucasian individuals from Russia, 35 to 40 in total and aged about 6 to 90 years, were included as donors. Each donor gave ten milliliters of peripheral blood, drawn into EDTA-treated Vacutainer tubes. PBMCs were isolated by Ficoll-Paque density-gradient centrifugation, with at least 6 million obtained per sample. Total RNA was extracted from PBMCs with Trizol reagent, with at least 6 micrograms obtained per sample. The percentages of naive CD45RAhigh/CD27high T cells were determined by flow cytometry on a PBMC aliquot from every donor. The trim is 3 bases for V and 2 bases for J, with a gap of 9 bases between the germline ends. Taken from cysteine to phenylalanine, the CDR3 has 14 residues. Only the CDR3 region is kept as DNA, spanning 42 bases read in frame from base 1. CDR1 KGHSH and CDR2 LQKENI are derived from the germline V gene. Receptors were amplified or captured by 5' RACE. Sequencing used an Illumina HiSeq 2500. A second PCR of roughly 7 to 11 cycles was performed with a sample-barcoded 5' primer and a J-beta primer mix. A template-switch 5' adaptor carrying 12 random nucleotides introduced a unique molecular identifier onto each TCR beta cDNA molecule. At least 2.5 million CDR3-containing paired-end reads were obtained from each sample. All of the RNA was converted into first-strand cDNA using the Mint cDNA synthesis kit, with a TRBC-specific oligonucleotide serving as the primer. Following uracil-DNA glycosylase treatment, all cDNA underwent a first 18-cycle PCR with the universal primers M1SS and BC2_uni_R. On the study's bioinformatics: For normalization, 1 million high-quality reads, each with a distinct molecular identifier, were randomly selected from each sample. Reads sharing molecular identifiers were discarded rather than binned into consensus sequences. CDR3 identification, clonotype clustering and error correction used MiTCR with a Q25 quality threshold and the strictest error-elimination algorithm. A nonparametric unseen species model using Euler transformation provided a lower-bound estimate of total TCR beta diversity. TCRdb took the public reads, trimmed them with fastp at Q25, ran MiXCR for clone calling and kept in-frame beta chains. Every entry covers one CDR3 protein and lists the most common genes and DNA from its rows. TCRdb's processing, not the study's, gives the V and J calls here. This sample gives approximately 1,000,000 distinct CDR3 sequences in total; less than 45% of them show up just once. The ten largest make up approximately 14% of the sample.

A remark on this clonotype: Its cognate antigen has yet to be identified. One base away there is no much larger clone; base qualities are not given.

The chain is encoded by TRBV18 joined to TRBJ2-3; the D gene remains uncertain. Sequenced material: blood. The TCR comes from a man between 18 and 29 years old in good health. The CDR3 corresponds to CASSPTTVTDTQYF. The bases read TGTGCCAGCTCACCGACCACGGTCACAGATACGCAGTATTTT.